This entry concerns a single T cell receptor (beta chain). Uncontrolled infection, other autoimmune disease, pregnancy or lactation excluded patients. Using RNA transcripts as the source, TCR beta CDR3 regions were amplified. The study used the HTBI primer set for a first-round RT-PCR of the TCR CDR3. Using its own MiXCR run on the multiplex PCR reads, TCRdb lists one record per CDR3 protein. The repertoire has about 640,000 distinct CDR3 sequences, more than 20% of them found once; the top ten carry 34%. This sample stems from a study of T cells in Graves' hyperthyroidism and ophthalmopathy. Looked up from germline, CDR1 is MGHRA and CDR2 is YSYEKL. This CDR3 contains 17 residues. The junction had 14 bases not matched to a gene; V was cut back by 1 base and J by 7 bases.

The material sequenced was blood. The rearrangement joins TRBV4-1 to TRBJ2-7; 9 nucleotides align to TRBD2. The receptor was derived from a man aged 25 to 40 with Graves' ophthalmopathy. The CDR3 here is CASSQGFRGLAGREQYF. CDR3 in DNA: TGCGCCAGCAGCCAAGGATTTAGGGGACTAGCTGGTAGGGAGCAGTACTTC.